Many counts were recorded for the clone carrying this T cell receptor (beta chain). Its antigen remains unknown. The entry originates in a study of regulatory T cells in long-lasting Graves disease. Study outcomes and limitations: Patients whose Graves' disease persisted exhibited lower TCR diversity than those newly diagnosed.

Time point specified: newly diagnosed GD, antithyroid drugs for less than 3 months. PBMC-extracted RNA yielded the TCR library. Enrollment of patients was through an endocrinology department in Xi'an, China. Assembly of TCR beta libraries relied on iRepertoire HTBI primers together with Arm-PCR of CDR3 regions. One entry per CDR3 protein, called by TCRdb with MiXCR from the multiplex PCR reads. Of about 240,000 distinct CDR3 sequences detected, 20% to 25% appear once; the ten largest clones hold approximately 13%. The receptor's source is a female donor with Graves disease. Sample: peripheral blood mononuclear cells (PBMCs), taken at new diagnosis, from a patient treated with antithyroid drugs.

CDR3 DNA: TGTGCCAGCAGCCAAGGGGGGACAGGGTACAATGAGCAGTTCTTC. Residues: CASSQGGTGYNEQFF. The chain uses TRBV3-1 and TRBJ2-1; 9 bases map to TRBD1. This CDR3 has 15 amino acids. CDR1 and CDR2 (germline): LGHDT, YNNKEL (reference sequence). Germline trimming cut 1 base from V and 4 bases from J; bases unmatched to any gene: 2.